This T cell receptor (beta chain) was sequenced for a study of human T cells and chemical hapten exposure. Across the whole study: Variability of per-sample TCR yields stemmed mainly from small differences in pooled library volume. Whole-study results and caveats: TCRs at high frequency, those above 1 in 1000, did not change with DPC sensitization.

This clonotype was observed a handful of times. Its antigen remains unidentified. In germline, CDR1 is SGHTA, CDR2 FQGTGA. The CDR3 has 13 residues. The germline V and J ends were trimmed by 5 bases and 5 bases, with 12 bases remaining between them. The template was total RNA from unfractionated whole blood. Library preparation tagged each individual cDNA molecule with a unique molecular identifier. In the source study's methods: The median was around 91,000 TCRs per sample, ranging about 20,000 to 700,000. Each CDR3 protein gets one entry after TCRdb re-called the 5' RACE reads with MiXCR. TCRdb's processing, not the study's, gives the V and J calls here. The data show under 85,000 distinct CDR3 sequences, under 10% seen once.

J is TRBJ1-2 and V is TRBV7-3, with D unclear. The clonotype was recovered from a male donor in good health. The CDR3 here is CASSADGRYGYTF. The CDR3, as DNA: TGTGCCAGCAGCGCTGATGGTCGGTATGGCTACACCTTC.